Sequencing of this T cell receptor (beta chain) was carried out in a study of regulatory and conventional T cells in breast cancer (dated by TCRdb to between 2015 and 2017). This clonotype showed up just a few times. No antigen is known for it. No much larger clone exists at a distance of one base, and base qualities are not known. Library creation used PCR. The sequencer listed for this sample is Illumina MiSeq. The raw public data were reprocessed by TCRdb itself: fastp quality trimming at Q25, MiXCR clonotype calling, in-frame beta chains only. Rows merge per CDR3 protein into single entries with the most common DNA and genes. Recorded for this sample are roughly 16,000 distinct CDR3 sequences; 25% to 40% of them occurred a single time. Approximately 1.6% of the sample lies in the top ten. Based on the germline V gene, the CDR1 and CDR2 sequences are LGHNA and YNFKEQ. The CDR3, cysteine through phenylalanine, is 15 amino acids long. The entry retains the CDR3 DNA only, 45 bases that are in frame from base 1. The junction carries 21 bases between V and J, which are trimmed by 6 bases and 7 bases respectively.

Here the chain combines TRBV4-2 and TRBJ2-5, with the D gene not clear enough to name. The source of this sequence is a female donor in good health. The sequenced sample was conventional T cells from blood. The DNA sequence is as follows: TGTGCCAGCAGAACTATGGACCCTACCCCCGGGACCCAGTACTTC. It codes for CASRTMDPTPGTQYF.